Sequencing of this T cell receptor beta chain was carried out in a study of patients and donors after allogeneic stem cell transplantation. The length of the CDR3 is 16 residues. Looked up from germline, CDR1 is SQVTM and CDR2 is ANQGSEA. V was clipped by 6 bases and J by 2 bases; unmatched bases: 8. Each CDR3 protein gets one entry after TCRdb re-called the RT-PCR reads with MiXCR. Among roughly 940,000 distinct CDR3 sequences listed, under 20% were seen once. The chain recombines TRBV29-1 with TRBJ2-6, with 9 bases matching TRBD1. This clonotype originated in a human donor who was either an allogeneic HSCT recipient or a stem cell or donor lymphocyte infusion donor (not recorded which). It is not recorded whose cells these are; they may come from a transplant donor. Specimen: blood, either unsorted or a sorted T cell fraction (not recorded which). This chain's CDR3 is CSVQGQGSAGANVLTF. The CDR3 region has the DNA TGCAGCGTCCAGGGACAGGGTAGCGCTGGGGCCAACGTCCTGACTTTC.